This record covers a single T cell receptor beta chain. The CDR3 extends over 13 amino acids. Germline V gene sequence: CDR1 GTSNPN, CDR2 SVGIG (reference sequence). V was shortened by 3 bases and J by 6 bases, with 12 bases between the two germline ends. This sample stems from a study of blood T cell repertoires in COVID-19. Looking at the study overall: Collection of acute and convalescent COVID-19 samples took place in the United States, Italy and Spain. In each case, the material was cDNA or gDNA derived from T cells, B-cell-depleted T cells, or PBMCs.

Authors' analysis steps: Amplification of reference gene primers was used by the study to estimate nucleated cell counts. The repertoire was sequenced with immunoSEQ multiplex PCR; TCRdb's copy has only in-frame clones and lacks some. V and J calls and clone size are copied from that table; D and trimming were computed from the DNA. The repertoire holds around 270,000 clones, 88% seen once, with roughly 4% in the top ten. The receptor was derived from a man aged 55 to 70 who had recovered from COVID-19. The source material was peripheral blood. The rearrangement joins TRBV30 to TRBJ1-5; D remains ambiguous. Here the CDR3 DNA reads TGTGCCTGGAGCCGCGGGCGGGGTCAGCCCCAGCATTTT. Amino acids: CAWSRGRGQPQHF. The full variable domain, with the rest looked up from reference TRBV30 and TRBJ1-5, is SQTIHQWPATLVQPVGSPLSLECTVEGTSNPNLYWYRQAAGRGLQLLFYSVGIGQISSEVPQNLSASRPQDRQFILSSKKLLLSDSGFYLCAWSRGRGQPQHFGDGTRLSIL.